This passage covers 24 T cell receptor beta chains from one sample sequenced in a study of tumor-infiltrating lymphocytes in primary liver carcinoma. Using a constant-region primer together with ProtoScript II reverse transcriptase, TCR beta cDNA was made from approximately 0.55 ug of total RNA. Three-round nested multiplex PCR performed with slightly modified ARM-PCR produced the TCR beta libraries. Use of TRBV1-TRBV30 forward primers with a C-beta reverse primer characterized the first two PCR rounds, which lasted roughly 9 cycles each. Via MiXCR, TCRdb re-called the multiplex PCR reads, giving one row per CDR3 protein. The sample contains 70,000 to 75,000 distinct CDR3 sequences, almost 70% of which appear only once. Extraction of RNA together with DNA used about 17-30 mg of unsorted bulk tissue. Sequenced input: liver tumor tissue from sampling region 4. Subset given: tumor region T4, right-lateral pole. Source of these receptors: a middle-aged man with primary liver carcinoma and hepatitis B virus infection.

On this clonotype itself: A much bigger clone sits one base away, suggesting this may be a read error. The V call is TRBV7-8, the J call TRBJ2-3; D is undetermined. The germline CDR1 and CDR2 sequences are SGHVS and FQNEAQ. The CDR3 sequence is 15 residues long. CDR3 coding DNA: TGTGCCAGCAGCTTAATAAGGATGAGCACAGATACGAAGTATTTT. Translation: CASSLIRMSTDTKYF.

In regard to this clonotype: One end of the junction varies from germline; a read error may be responsible. The gene calls are TRBV7-8 and TRBJ2-2, with D perhaps TRBD2 (5 bases). The CDR3 covers 16 residues. CDR1 and CDR2 from the germline V gene are SGHVS and FQNEAQ. The CDR3 loop is CASSPRLSPTTGELFF. The CDR3 DNA reads as TGCGCCAGCAGCCCCCGACTATCTCCAACAACCGGGGAGCTGTTTTTT.

In the case of this clonotype: A junction end diverges from the germline sequence, so it may reflect a read error. The J gene is TRBJ2-1, the V gene TRBV29-1, with D hard to call. CDR3 length equals 13 residues. Germline loops: CDR1 SQVTM, CDR2 ANQGSEA. CDR3 coding DNA: TGCAGTGTTGACGGTGACTCCTACAATGAGCTGTTCTTC. Translated, it gives CSVDGDSYNELFF.

A word on this clonotype: An end of the junction differs from the germline gene, which may be a read error. J is TRBJ1-1 and V is TRBV11-3, with 7 bases identical to TRBD1. Germline-derived CDR1 and CDR2 are SGHNT and YENEEA. This CDR3 contains 13 residues. The CDR3 region has the DNA TGTGCCAGCAGCTTAACAGGGGTGACTGAAGCTTTGTTT. Its translation: CASSLTGVTEALF.

As regards this clonotype: Since the CDR3 does not end with the conserved phenylalanine or tryptophan, this likely comes from a read error. The V and J genes are TRBV4-1 and TRBJ1-2; no clear D. CDR3 length: 14 residues. Per the germline V gene, CDR1 is MGHRA and CDR2 is YSYEKL. Trimming shortened V by 0 bases and J by 7 bases, and 12 bases separated the two germline ends. The CDR3 sequence is CASSQEGPASGYTL. The DNA for the CDR3 is TGCGCCAGCAGCCAAGAGGGCCCGGCGTCTGGCTACACCCTC.

Points on this clonotype: Lacking the conserved final phenylalanine or tryptophan, this CDR3 likely reflects a read error. In DNA form, the CDR3 reads TGTGCCAGCTGCTTAGGAAGGGGGCGCGTGGGTACGCAGTATTCT. Residues: CASCLGRGRVGTQYS. The chain uses TRBV11-1 and TRBJ2-3; 7 positions match TRBD1. This CDR3 contains 15 residues. Germline-derived CDR1 and CDR2 are SGHAT and FQDESV (reference sequence).

Points on this clonotype: A read error may produce the germline difference seen at one junction end. The V and J genes are TRBV6-5 and TRBJ2-2; 7 bases match TRBD1. The CDR3 contains 16 residues. Germline loops: CDR1 MNHEY, CDR2 SVGAGI. The CDR3 sequence is CANSYSTGFPTGELFF. The DNA of the CDR3 is TGTGCCAACAGTTACTCGACAGGGTTTCCTACCGGGGAGTTGTTTTTT.

This clonotype was recorded many times. This chain uses TRBV2 with TRBJ2-3; D is unresolved. V was trimmed by 5 bases and J by 2 bases, leaving 5 bases between them. Germline CDR1 SNHLY, CDR2 FYNNEI. The CDR3 runs to 12 residues. The CDR3 nucleotides are TGTGCCAGCAGTCCTTCCACAGATACGCAGTATTTT. Its protein product is CASSPSTDTQYF.

In regard to this clonotype: As the CDR3 is not closed by the conserved phenylalanine or tryptophan, this likely results from a read error. This sequence joins TRBV20-1 and TRBJ2-7; either TRBD1 or TRBD2 may supply D (5 bases each). Per germline, CDR1 DFQATT and CDR2 SNEGSKA (reference sequence). The CDR3 is 15 residues long. V lost 3 bases and J lost 1, with 16 bases in between. CDR3: CSARTGIGTSYEQYI. In nucleotides, the CDR3 is TGCAGTGCTAGGACCGGGATTGGGACGTCCTACGAGCAGTACATC.

The chain combines TRBV29-1 with TRBJ2-1, with D maybe TRBD2 (5 bases). Between the trimmed V and J ends, which lost 5 bases and 15 bases, there was a span of 23 bases. The CDR3 contains 13 residues. Germline CDR1 and CDR2: SQVTM and ANQGSEA. The CDR3 DNA reads as TGCAGCGTTATTGGTAGTCGGGCGGGTCTGCGGTTCTTC. Its protein product is CSVIGSRAGLRFF.

The rearrangement uses TRBV2 and TRBJ2-3, with TRBD2 as a possible D gene (5 bases). Trimming removed 7 bases from V and 0 bases from J, with 14 bases in between. Germline V lookup: CDR1 SNHLY, CDR2 FYNNEI. This CDR3 has 15 amino acids. This CDR3 is CASTSGLISTDTQYF. DNA of the CDR3: TGTGCCAGCACCTCCGGACTGATAAGCACAGATACGCAGTATTTT. Complete variable domain (other parts from reference TRBV2 and TRBJ2-3): EPEVTQTPSHQVTQMGQEVILRCVPISNHLYFYWYRQILGQKVEFLVSFYNNEISEKSEIFDDQFSVERPDGSNFTLKIRSTKLEDSAMYFCASTSGLISTDTQYFGPGTRLTVL.

This clonotype came up once. The junction departs from germline at one end; a sequencing error may be responsible. The CDR3 sequence: CASSQDRQPQETRYF. The CDR3, as DNA: TGTGCCAGCAGCCAAGATAGACAGCCTCAAGAGACCCGGTACTTC. The rearrangement links TRBV4-2 to TRBJ2-5; tentative D call: TRBD1 (5 bases). CDR1 LGHNA and CDR2 YNFKEQ come from the germline V gene. The CDR3 runs to 15 residues.

In the case of this clonotype: The junction and the germline gene differ at one end; a read error may be behind it. This sequence joins TRBV12-3 or TRBV12-4 and TRBJ1-5; D is unclear. This CDR3 comprises 15 residues. CDR3 DNA sequence: TGTGTCAGCAGTTTCACAGAGGGCGGGGATCAGCCCCAGCATTTT. Encoded protein: CVSSFTEGGDQPQHF.

The chain combines TRBV28 with TRBJ1-2; no clear D gene. V was pared by 6 bases and J by 4 bases, with 12 bases between. The germline V gene encodes CDR1 MDHEN and CDR2 SYDVKM. The CDR3 has 13 amino acids. CDR3 sequence reads: CASSQEEIYGYTF. CDR3 sequence (DNA): TGTGCCAGCAGCCAGGAGGAAATCTATGGCTACACCTTC.

J is TRBJ2-7 and V is TRBV21-1; TRBD1, the D gene given by the table, was not confirmed from the DNA. TRBV21-1 is a listed pseudogene. This CDR3 is 14 amino acids long. The CDR3 DNA reads TGTGCCAGCATCAAAGTCAAGGAAAGGGGGTCCCAGTACTTC. Its protein product is CASIKVKERGSQYF.

Notes on this clonotype: The conserved phenylalanine or tryptophan is not found at the CDR3 terminus, so this likely reflects a read error. J is TRBJ2-7 and V is TRBV11-1; tentatively, D is TRBD1 (6 bases). Germline CDR1 and CDR2: SGHAT and FQDESV (reference sequence). The CDR3 sequence is 15 residues long. The CDR3 region is CASSCDGQFSYDQYI. The CDR3 coding sequence is TGTGCCAGCAGCTGCGACGGACAGTTCTCCTACGATCAGTACATC.

Regarding this clonotype: Germline is not matched at one junction end, which may reflect a read error. The rearrangement links TRBV11-2 to TRBJ2-5; D may match TRBD1 or TRBD2 (6 bases each). The germline CDR1 and CDR2 sequences are SGHAT and FQNNGV. The CDR3 is made up of 15 amino acids. The CDR3 region is CASSDMTGTGETHYF. For the CDR3, the DNA is TGTGCCAGCAGCGACATGACAGGAACGGGAGAGACCCATTACTTC.

The genes are TRBV4-1 and TRBJ2-7; TRBD1 aligns across 7 bases. J lost 3 bases, V lost 4 bases, and 9 bases had no gene match. The CDR3 contains 15 residues. CDR1 MGHRA and CDR2 YSYEKL come from the germline V gene. The CDR3 DNA reads as TGCGCCAGCAGCCGGGACGGGGACAGCATCTACGAGCAGTACTTC. Its translation: CASSRDGDSIYEQYF.

The V call is TRBV20-1, the J call TRBJ2-7; D possibly uses TRBD1 or TRBD2 (6 bases each). Germline V CDR1 and CDR2: DFQATT, SNEGSKA (reference sequence). This CDR3 contains 15 residues. The CDR3 here is CIPGGGSSGFREQYF. The CDR3 nucleotides read TGCATCCCCGGAGGGGGATCCAGCGGGTTTCGCGAGCAGTACTTC.

This chain links TRBV7-8 with TRBJ2-1; 10 bases are a match to TRBD2. The germline V gene has CDR1 SGHVS and CDR2 FQNEAQ. J gave up 10 bases and V 4 bases, and 7 bases lay outside the gene matches. This CDR3 comprises 14 residues. The CDR3 spells CASSSGLAEAEQFF. The CDR3 DNA follows: TGTGCCAGCAGCTCCGGACTAGCGGAAGCAGAGCAGTTCTTC.

Remarks on this clonotype: Relative to the germline gene, one junction end is altered; a read error may explain this. The J gene is TRBJ1-1, the V gene TRBV28; 7 bases are shared with TRBD1. Germline assignment: CDR1 MDHEN and CDR2 SYDVKM. CDR3 length: 14 amino acids. The CDR3 spells CASSSGQLNTGAFF. CDR3 nucleotide sequence: TGTGCCAGCAGTTCGGGACAGTTGAACACTGGAGCTTTCTTT.

This clonotype has at least ten counts. The chain joins TRBV6-5 to TRBJ2-7, with 9 positions matching TRBD1. In germline, CDR1 is MNHEY, CDR2 SVGAGI. CDR3 size: 15 residues. The J segment lost 0 bases and the V segment lost 5 bases, leaving 5 bases of the junction unmatched. The CDR3 is CASSPGQGSSYEQYF. The CDR3 DNA is TGTGCCAGCAGTCCGGGACAGGGTTCCTCCTACGAGCAGTACTTC.

The chain links TRBV11-2 to TRBJ1-4; the match to TRBD1 covers 10 bases. Germline CDR1 SGHAT, CDR2 FQNNGV. The CDR3 has 15 residues. V lost 7 bases, J lost 10 bases, and 12 bases stayed unmatched. CDR3 protein: CASTPRDRGGRKLFF. CDR3 coding DNA: TGTGCCAGCACCCCTAGGGACAGGGGAGGTCGAAAACTGTTTTTT.

Note on this clonotype: Given a much more abundant clone one base away, this may be a read error. This chain uses TRBV30 with TRBJ2-7; 7 bases match TRBD2. The V gene's germline CDR1 is GTSNPN and CDR2 SVGIG (reference sequence). This CDR3 has 15 residues. The V and J ends lost 7 bases and 0 bases, in that order; junction bases with no gene match: 12. The CDR3: CAYEWGAGASYEQYF. The CDR3, as DNA: TGTGCCTACGAGTGGGGTGCGGGAGCCTCCTACGAGCAGTACTTC. Supplemented by reference TRBV30 and TRBJ2-7, the full variable domain reads SQTIHQWPATLVQPVGSPLSLECTVEGTSNPNLYWYRQAAGRGLQLLFYSVGIGQISSEVPQNLSASRPQDRQFILSSKKLLLSDSGFYLCAYEWGAGASYEQYFGPGTRLTVT.